A selection of T cell receptor beta chains follows, all from one sample in a study of CD8+ T cells in alopecia areata. Measured with immunoSEQ multiplex PCR; TCRdb has only the in-frame clones, and not every one. The repertoire holds around 150,000 clones, with less than 70% as singletons. The sequenced sample was CD4+ T cells sorted from blood, obtained at week 4, from a patient treated with tofacitinib. These receptors all stem from a human donor with alopecia areata. The CDR3 runs from the conserved cysteine through the conserved F or W. For some rows the clone size is stated as once, few or many, or as a class when expanded; others skip it.

CDR3 protein | V gene | CDR3 length | clone size | J gene
CASSFHYNEQFF | TRBV7-9 | 12 | NA | TRBJ2-1
CAWRPTGLGYTF | TRBV30 | 12 | NA | TRBJ1-2
CASSLEYPGAVTEAFF | TRBV5-1 | 16 | few | TRBJ1-1
CSVDERGYNQPQHF | TRBV29-1 | 14 | NA | TRBJ1-5
CASTGQVEQYF | TRBV2 | 11 | NA | TRBJ2-7
CASSLGQETQYF | TRBV11-2 | 12 | few | TRBJ2-5
CASSQRHGKLFF | TRBV14 | 12 | few | TRBJ1-4
CAWKGSNTQYF | TRBV30 | 11 | NA | TRBJ2-3
CASSHTYEQYF | TRBV7-2 | 11 | NA | TRBJ2-7
CASSEGRASTDTQYF | TRBV2 | 15 | few | TRBJ2-3
CSVLGGTLTYNEQFF | TRBV29-1 | 15 | NA | TRBJ2-1
CSVNDSPFTDTQYF | TRBV29-1 | 14 | NA | TRBJ2-3
CATTGGVEQFF | TRBV11-2 | 11 | NA | TRBJ2-1
CASSSPGDRAGYTF | TRBV19 | 14 | few | TRBJ1-2
CASSIAGQETQYF | TRBV7-9 | 13 | few | TRBJ2-5
CASSPQGNEKLFF | TRBV7-9 | 13 | NA | TRBJ1-4
CASSAQEGISREFF | TRBV25-1 | 14 | NA | TRBJ2-1
CASSSGAPNYGYTF | TRBV2 | 14 | few | TRBJ1-2
CSVDGTSGGVTDTQYF | TRBV29-1 | 16 | NA | TRBJ2-3
CAWMRDRPTNYGYTF | TRBV30 | 15 | NA | TRBJ1-2
CASSLGPPRATDTQYF | TRBV9 | 16 | NA | TRBJ2-3
CAWSLQGGGEQYF | TRBV30 | 13 | NA | TRBJ2-7
CASSLRYRSKETQYF | TRBV5-1 | 15 | NA | TRBJ2-5
CASTSASYEQYF | TRBV19 | 12 | NA | TRBJ2-7
CASSYSDWLETQYF | TRBV25-1 | 14 | NA | TRBJ2-5
CSVGGANQPQHF | TRBV29-1 | 12 | NA | TRBJ1-5
CASSLHQGDQPQHF | TRBV7-9 | 14 | NA | TRBJ1-5
CASSPGGTSGVYGQYF | TRBV5-1 | 16 | few | TRBJ2-7
CASSFAGQGGYGYTF | TRBV7-9 | 15 | NA | TRBJ1-2
CASSRGHLTDTQYF | TRBV27 | 14 | NA | TRBJ2-3
CAWSNTLNTEAFF | TRBV30 | 13 | once | TRBJ1-1
CASSPGQGAGQPQHF | TRBV5-1 | 15 | few | TRBJ1-5
CASRKQGMNQPQHF | TRBV25-1 | 14 | NA | TRBJ1-5
CAWSVGGRGNIQYF | TRBV30 | 14 | NA | TRBJ2-4
CASTIRAGTSGGLMMVEQFF | TRBV27 | 20 | once | TRBJ2-1
CASSGLAVTGELFF | TRBV2 | 14 | NA | TRBJ2-2
CAYSVGGGYTF | TRBV30 | 11 | NA | TRBJ1-2
CASSPGLAAGYEQYF | TRBV7-2 | 15 | NA | TRBJ2-7
CASSPGTGITYEQYF | TRBV5-1 | 15 | NA | TRBJ2-7
CAWVNRAAFF | TRBV30 | 10 | NA | TRBJ1-1